The clone carrying this T cell receptor beta chain was counted a few times. This CDR3 comprises 14 residues. Germline loops: CDR1 SNHLY, CDR2 FYNNEI. V was pared by 4 bases and J by 2 bases, with 2 bases of the junction left unmatched. Described time point: cycle 4 day 1 (C4D1), after 6 weeks of nivolumab. Relapse was seen in all patients after autologous stem cell transplantation, and brentuximab vedotin exposure was variable. These data are taken from a study of PD-1 blockade in classical Hodgkin lymphoma. TCRdb's copy holds only in-frame clones and misses some; the assay was immunoSEQ multiplex PCR. Of approximately 21,000 clones in the sample, 85% to 90% are singletons; the top ten hold roughly 15%.

J is TRBJ2-5 and V is TRBV2; 9 bases match TRBD1. The clonotype originates from a human donor with classical Hodgkin lymphoma. Sequenced here: peripheral blood mononuclear cells (PBMCs), sampled before the fourth cycle of nivolumab. CDR3 in DNA: TGTGCCAGCAGTGGACAGGGGGGTCAAGAGACCCAGTACTTC. Its translation: CASSGQGGQETQYF.